This T cell receptor (beta chain) was sequenced during a study of T-cell memory formation after mild COVID-19. TCRdb analysed the 5' RACE reads with MiXCR anew, one entry per CDR3 protein. The data contain 400,000 to 500,000 distinct CDR3 sequences, 15% to 25% of them singletons. Overall study results and limits: A subset of responding clones appeared in pre-infection memory, suggesting cross-reactive memory joined. Mostly located in CM and EM were contracting CD4+ clones, with contracting CD8+ clones located in EMRA.

This clonotype has only a few counts. The antigen remains undetermined. CDR1 SGHTA and CDR2 FQGNSA come from the germline V gene. The CDR3 is 13 amino acids. With V trimmed by 4 bases and J by 8 bases, 4 bases remained unmatched. The specimen was PBMCs or a T cell subset sorted from them (not recorded which). The receptor was isolated from an adult woman who had mild COVID-19 (a few samples of this study predate the infection). Cell type and time point are not known. The chain recombines TRBV7-2 with TRBJ2-3; TRBD1 matches at 9 bases. The CDR3 nucleotides are TGTGCCAGCAGCTACGACAGGGGGGGTACGCAGTATTTT. This sequence encodes CASSYDRGGTQYF.